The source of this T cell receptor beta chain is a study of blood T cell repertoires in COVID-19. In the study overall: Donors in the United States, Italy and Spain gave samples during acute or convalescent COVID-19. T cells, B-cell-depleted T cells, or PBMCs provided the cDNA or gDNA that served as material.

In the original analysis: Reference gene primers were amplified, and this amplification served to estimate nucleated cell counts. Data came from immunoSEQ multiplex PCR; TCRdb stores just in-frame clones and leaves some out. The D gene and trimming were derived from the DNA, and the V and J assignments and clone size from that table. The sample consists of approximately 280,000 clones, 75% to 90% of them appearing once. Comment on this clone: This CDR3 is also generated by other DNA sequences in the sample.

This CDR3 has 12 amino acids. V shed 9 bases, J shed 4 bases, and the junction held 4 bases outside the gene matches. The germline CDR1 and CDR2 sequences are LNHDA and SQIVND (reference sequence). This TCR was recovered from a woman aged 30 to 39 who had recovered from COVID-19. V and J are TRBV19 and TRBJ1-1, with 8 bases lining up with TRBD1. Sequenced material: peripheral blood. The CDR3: CASRQGFTEAFF. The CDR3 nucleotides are TGTGCCAGCCGACAGGGGTTCACTGAAGCTTTCTTT.